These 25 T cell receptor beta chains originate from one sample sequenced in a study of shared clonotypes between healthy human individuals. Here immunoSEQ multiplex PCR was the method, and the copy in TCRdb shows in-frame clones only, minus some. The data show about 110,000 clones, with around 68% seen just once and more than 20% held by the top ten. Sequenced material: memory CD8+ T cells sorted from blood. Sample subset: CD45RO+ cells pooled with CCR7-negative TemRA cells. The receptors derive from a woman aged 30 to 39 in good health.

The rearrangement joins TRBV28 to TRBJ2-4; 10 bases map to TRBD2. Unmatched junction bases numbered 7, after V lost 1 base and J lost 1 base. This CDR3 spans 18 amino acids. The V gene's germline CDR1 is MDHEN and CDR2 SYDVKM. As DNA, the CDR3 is TGTGCCAGCAGTTTATATTCTAGCGGGAGCTTGGCCAAAAACATTCAGTACTTC. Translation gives CASSLYSSGSLAKNIQYF.

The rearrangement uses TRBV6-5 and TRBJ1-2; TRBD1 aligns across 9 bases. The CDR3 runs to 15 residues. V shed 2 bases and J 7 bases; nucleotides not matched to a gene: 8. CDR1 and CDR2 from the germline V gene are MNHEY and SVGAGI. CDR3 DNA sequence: TGTGCCAGCAGTTACCCCGGACAGGGGAGATCTGGCTACACCTTC. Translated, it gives CASSYPGQGRSGYTF.

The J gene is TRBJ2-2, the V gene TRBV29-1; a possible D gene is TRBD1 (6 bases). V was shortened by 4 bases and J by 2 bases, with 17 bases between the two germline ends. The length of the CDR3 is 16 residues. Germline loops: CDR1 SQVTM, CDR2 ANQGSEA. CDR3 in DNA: TGCAGCGTTGTGGATGCCGCCAGGGGTAACACCGGGGAGCTGTTTTTT. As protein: CSVVDAARGNTGELFF.

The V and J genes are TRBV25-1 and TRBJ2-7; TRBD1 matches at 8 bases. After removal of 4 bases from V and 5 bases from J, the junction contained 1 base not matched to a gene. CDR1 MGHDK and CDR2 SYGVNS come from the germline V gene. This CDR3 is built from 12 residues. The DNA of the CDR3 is TGTGCCAGCAGTGCAGGGGGCCACGAGCAGTACTTC. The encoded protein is CASSAGGHEQYF.

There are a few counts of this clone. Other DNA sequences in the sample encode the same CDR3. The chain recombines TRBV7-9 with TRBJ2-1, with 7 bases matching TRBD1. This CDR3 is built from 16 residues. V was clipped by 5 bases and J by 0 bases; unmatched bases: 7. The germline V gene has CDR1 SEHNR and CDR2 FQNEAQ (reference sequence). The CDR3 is CASSPRGGSSYNEQFF. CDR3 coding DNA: TGTGCCAGCAGCCCAAGAGGGGGCAGCTCCTACAATGAGCAGTTCTTC.

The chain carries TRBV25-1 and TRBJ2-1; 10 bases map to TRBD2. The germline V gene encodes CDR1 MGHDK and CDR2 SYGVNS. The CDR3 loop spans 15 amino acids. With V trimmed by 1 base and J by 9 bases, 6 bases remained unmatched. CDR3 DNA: TGTGCCAGCAGTGAATCGTCTAGCGGGAGCAGTGAGCAGTTCTTC. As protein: CASSESSSGSSEQFF. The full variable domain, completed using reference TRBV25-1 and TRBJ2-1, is EADIYQTPRYLVIGTGKKITLECSQTMGHDKMYWYQQDPGMELHLIHYSYGVNSTEKGDLSSESTVSRIRTEHFPLTLESARPSHTSQYLCASSESSSGSSEQFFGPGTRLTVL.

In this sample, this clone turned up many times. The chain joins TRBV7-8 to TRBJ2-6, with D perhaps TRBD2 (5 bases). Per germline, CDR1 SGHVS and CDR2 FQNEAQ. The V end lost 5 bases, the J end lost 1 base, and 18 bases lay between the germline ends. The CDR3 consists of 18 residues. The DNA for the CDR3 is TGTGCCAGCAGCCAAAACAGTCACGGGGAATCTGGGGCCAACGTCCTGACTTTC. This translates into CASSQNSHGESGANVLTF.

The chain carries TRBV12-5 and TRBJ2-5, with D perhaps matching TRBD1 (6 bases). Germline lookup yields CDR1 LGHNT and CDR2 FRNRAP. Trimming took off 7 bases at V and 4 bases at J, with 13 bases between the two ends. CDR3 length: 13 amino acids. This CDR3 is CASAPDRGETQYF. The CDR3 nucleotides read TGTGCTAGTGCCCCGGACAGAGGAGAGACCCAGTACTTC.

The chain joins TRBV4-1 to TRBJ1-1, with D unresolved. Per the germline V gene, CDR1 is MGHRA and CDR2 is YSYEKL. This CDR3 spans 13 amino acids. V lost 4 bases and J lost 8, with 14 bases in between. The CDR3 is CASSPFSRTEAFF. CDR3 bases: TGCGCCAGCAGCCCCTTCTCCAGGACGGAAGCTTTCTTT.

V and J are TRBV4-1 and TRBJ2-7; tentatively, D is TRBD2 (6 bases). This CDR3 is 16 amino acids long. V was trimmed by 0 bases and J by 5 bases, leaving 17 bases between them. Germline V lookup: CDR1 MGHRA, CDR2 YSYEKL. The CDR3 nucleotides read TGCGCCAGCAGCCAAGAATTGGAGGGTAGTGGGGACGAGCAGTACTTC. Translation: CASSQELEGSGDEQYF.

In nucleotides, the CDR3 is TGTGCCAGCTCACACTCCTACGAGCAGTACTTC. Translating it yields CASSHSYEQYF. The chain links TRBV18 to TRBJ2-7; D remains unclear. Germline V lookup: CDR1 KGHSH, CDR2 LQKENI. V lost 4 bases and J lost 0, with 1 base in between. This CDR3 region has 11 residues. Full variable domain (missing parts from reference TRBV18 and TRBJ2-7): NAGVMQNPRHLVRRRGQEARLRCSPMKGHSHVYWYRQLPEEGLKFMVYLQKENIIDESGMPKERFSAEFPKEGPSILRIQQVVRGDSAAYFCASSHSYEQYFGPGTRLTVT.

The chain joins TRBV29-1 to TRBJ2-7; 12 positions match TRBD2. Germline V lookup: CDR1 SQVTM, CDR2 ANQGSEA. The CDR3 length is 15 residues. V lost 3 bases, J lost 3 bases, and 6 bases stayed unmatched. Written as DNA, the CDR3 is TGCAGCGTTGAGCCGGGACTAGCGGGCAACTACGAGCAGTACTTC. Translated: CSVEPGLAGNYEQYF.

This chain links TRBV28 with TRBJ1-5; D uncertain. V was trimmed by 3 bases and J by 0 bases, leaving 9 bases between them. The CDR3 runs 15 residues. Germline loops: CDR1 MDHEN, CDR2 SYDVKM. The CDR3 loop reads CASSFFTTSNQPQHF. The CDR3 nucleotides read TGTGCCAGCAGTTTTTTTACAACTAGCAATCAGCCCCAGCATTTT.

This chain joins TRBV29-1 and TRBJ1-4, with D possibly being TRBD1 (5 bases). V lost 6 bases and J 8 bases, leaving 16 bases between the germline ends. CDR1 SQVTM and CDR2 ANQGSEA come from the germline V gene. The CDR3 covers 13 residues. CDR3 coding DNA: TGCAGCGTCTCCAGGGTTGTGAGCGAAAAACTGTTTTTT. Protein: CSVSRVVSEKLFF.

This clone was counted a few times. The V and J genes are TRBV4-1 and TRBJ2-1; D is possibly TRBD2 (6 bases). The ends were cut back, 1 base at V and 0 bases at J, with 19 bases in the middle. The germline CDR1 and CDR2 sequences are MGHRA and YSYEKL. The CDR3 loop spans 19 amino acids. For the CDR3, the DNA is TGCGCCAGCAGCCAAGGGACCACTAGCTTTCGGAGCTCCTACAATGAGCAGTTCTTC. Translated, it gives CASSQGTTSFRSSYNEQFF.

CDR3 nucleotides: TGTGCCAGCAGCTTTTTAGGCGGAACAGGAACTGAAGCTTTCTTT. The encoded protein is CASSFLGGTGTEAFF. J is TRBJ1-1 and V is TRBV5-6; D is possibly TRBD1 (5 bases). This CDR3 has 15 amino acids. The germline V gene encodes CDR1 SGHDT and CDR2 YYEEEE. Trimming removed 2 bases at V and 5 bases at J, with 16 bases between.

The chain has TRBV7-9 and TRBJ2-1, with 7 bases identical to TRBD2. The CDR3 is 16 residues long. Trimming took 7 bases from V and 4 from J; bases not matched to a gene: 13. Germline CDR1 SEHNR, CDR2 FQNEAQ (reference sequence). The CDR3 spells CASTPPGGSGYNEQFF. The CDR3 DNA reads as TGTGCCAGCACCCCCCCCGGCGGGAGTGGTTACAATGAGCAGTTCTTC.

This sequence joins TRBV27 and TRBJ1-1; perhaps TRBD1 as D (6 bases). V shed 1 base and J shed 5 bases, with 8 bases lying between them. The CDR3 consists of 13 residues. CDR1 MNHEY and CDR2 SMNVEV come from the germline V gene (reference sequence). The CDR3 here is CASSLLRGTEAFF. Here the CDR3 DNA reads TGTGCCAGCAGTTTATTGAGGGGGACTGAAGCTTTCTTT.

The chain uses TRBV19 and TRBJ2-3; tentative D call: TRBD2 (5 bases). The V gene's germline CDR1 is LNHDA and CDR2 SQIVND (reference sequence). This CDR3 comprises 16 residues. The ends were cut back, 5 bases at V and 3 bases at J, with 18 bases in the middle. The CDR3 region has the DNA TGTGCCAGTAGTTCCCAAGCGGCCTCCGGGACAGATACGCAGTATTTT. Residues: CASSSQAASGTDTQYF. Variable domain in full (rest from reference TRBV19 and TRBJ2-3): DGGITQSPKYLFRKEGQNVTLSCEQNLNHDAMYWYRQDPGQGLRLIYYSQIVNDFQKGDIAEGYSVSREKKESFPLTVTSAQKNPTAFYLCASSSQAASGTDTQYFGPGTRLTVL.

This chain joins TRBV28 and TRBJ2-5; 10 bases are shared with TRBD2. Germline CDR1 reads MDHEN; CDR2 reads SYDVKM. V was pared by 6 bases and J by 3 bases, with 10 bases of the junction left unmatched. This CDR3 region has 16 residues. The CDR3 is CASSSTGLALKETQYF. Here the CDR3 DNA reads TGTGCCAGCAGCTCCACGGGACTAGCGCTCAAAGAGACCCAGTACTTC. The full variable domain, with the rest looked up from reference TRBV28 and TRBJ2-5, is DVKVTQSSRYLVKRTGEKVFLECVQDMDHENMFWYRQDPGLGLRLIYFSYDVKMKEKGDIPEGYSVSREKKERFSLILESASTNQTSMYLCASSSTGLALKETQYFGPGTRLLVL.

CDR3 protein: CASSLFGGITYEQYF. In DNA form, the CDR3 reads TGTGCCAGCAGCTTATTCGGCGGGATCACCTACGAGCAGTACTTC. The J gene is TRBJ2-7, the V gene TRBV11-2; D may be TRBD2 (6 bases). In germline, CDR1 is SGHAT, CDR2 FQNNGV. The length of the CDR3 is 15 residues. Trimming took off 2 bases at V and 2 bases at J, with 13 bases between the two ends. Full variable domain (missing parts from reference TRBV11-2 and TRBJ2-7): EAGVAQSPRYKIIEKRQSVAFWCNPISGHATLYWYQQILGQGPKLLIQFQNNGVVDDSQLPKDRFSAERLKGVDSTLKIQPAKLEDSAVYLCASSLFGGITYEQYFGPGTRLTVT.

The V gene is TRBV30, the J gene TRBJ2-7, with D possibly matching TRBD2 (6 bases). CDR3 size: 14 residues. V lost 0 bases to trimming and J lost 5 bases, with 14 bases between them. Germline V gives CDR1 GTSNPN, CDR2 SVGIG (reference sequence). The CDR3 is CAWSVVGGVHEQYF. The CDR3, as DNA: TGTGCCTGGAGTGTAGTCGGCGGGGTTCACGAGCAGTACTTC.

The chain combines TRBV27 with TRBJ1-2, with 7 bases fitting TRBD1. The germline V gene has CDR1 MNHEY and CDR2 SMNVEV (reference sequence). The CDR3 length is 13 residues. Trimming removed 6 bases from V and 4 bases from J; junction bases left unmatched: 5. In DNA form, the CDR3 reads TGTGCCAGCAGACAGGGGTCGGGCTATGGCTACACCTTC. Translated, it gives CASRQGSGYGYTF.

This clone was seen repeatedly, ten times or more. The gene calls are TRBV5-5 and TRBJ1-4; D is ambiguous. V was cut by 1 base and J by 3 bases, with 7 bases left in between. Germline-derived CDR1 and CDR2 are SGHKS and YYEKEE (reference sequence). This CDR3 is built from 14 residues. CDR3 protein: CASSLRAANEKLFF. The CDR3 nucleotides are TGTGCCAGCAGCTTGCGGGCAGCTAATGAAAAACTGTTTTTT.

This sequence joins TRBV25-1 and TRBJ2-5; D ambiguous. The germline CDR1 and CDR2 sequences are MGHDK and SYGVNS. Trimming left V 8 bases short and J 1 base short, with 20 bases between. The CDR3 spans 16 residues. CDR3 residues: CASGAGPLDGQETQYF. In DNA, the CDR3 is TGTGCCAGCGGAGCCGGACCCCTCGACGGCCAAGAGACCCAGTACTTC.